This is a list of T cell receptor beta chains from one sample in a study of vaccination and CD4 T cells after COVID-19. TCRdb reprocessed the PCR reads with MiXCR, giving one entry per CDR3 protein. In the table there are about 20,000 distinct CDR3 sequences, 58% of which are singletons. This material consisted of CD4+ T cells from blood, taken before SARS-CoV-2 vaccination. These receptors were taken from a human donor who had recovered from COVID-19. Each CDR3 is given with its conserved first and last residue. D genes are given only for firm matches. The size of a clone is reported for some rows only, either as once, few or many, or as a class for expanded clones.

TRBV27,TRBJ2-6,NA,few,TGTGCCAGCAGTTTTTGGGACGACTCTGGGGCCAACGTCCTGACTTTC,CASSFWDDSGANVLTF
TRBV20-1,TRBJ2-1,NA,once,TGCAGTGCTCACGGGGGTCTAGGGTACAATGAGCAGTTCTTC,CSAHGGLGYNEQFF
TRBV6-2/TRBV6-3,TRBJ2-7,NA,once,TGTGCCAGCACTGCAGGGGTGGGTTACGAGCAGTACTTC,CASTAGVGYEQYF
TRBV6-2/TRBV6-3,TRBJ2-1,TRBD2,NA,TGTGCCAGCAGTTACGGGGGCGGGAGGGTAACCTACAATGAGCAGTTCTTC,CASSYGGGRVTYNEQFF
TRBV20-1,TRBJ2-3,NA,NA,TGCAGTGCTAAAAAGAACGGCCGCCCAGATACGCAGTATTTT,CSAKKNGRPDTQYF
TRBV30,TRBJ1-5,NA,once,TGTGCCTGGACCCGCGATAGCAATCAGCCCCAGCATTTT,CAWTRDSNQPQHF
TRBV27,TRBJ1-5,TRBD1,NA,TGTGCCAGCAGTCCGTACAGGGGGCTTAATAATCAGCCCCAGCATTTT,CASSPYRGLNNQPQHF
TRBV27,TRBJ1-1,NA,NA,TGTGCCAGCAGTTTCAGGGAGGACACTGAAGCTTTCTTT,CASSFREDTEAFF
TRBV21-1,TRBJ1-2,NA,NA,TGTGCCAGTACCTATTTCCCGGGGAATCGTGGCTACACCTTC,CASTYFPGNRGYTF
TRBV27,TRBJ2-1,TRBD2,NA,TGTGCCAGCAAACCGGGACTAGCCTATGAGCAGTTCTTC,CASKPGLAYEQFF
TRBV6-2/TRBV6-3,TRBJ2-7,TRBD2,NA,TGTGCCAGCAGTCCTAGCGGGGGGACCTACGAGCAGTACTTC,CASSPSGGTYEQYF
TRBV15,TRBJ2-5,NA,NA,TGTGCCACCAGCAGAGCGCGTAGCGCCCAAGAGACCCAGTACTTC,CATSRARSAQETQYF
TRBV12-3/TRBV12-4,TRBJ2-3,TRBD2,NA,TGTGCCAGCAGTTTAAGCCAGCGGGGGGGATCCATCGATACGCAGTATTTT,CASSLSQRGGSIDTQYF
TRBV5-4,TRBJ2-6,NA,NA,TGTGCCAGCAGCGGACAAAAGACAGGAGACGGGGCCAACGTCCTGACTTTC,CASSGQKTGDGANVLTF
TRBV2,TRBJ2-3,NA,NA,TGTGCCAGCGGCTCCCTTGAGGACAGTTCAAGACATTTT,CASGSLEDSSRHF
TRBV25-1,TRBJ1-2,NA,NA,TGTGCCAGCAGTGAAGAGAATCGGCCCTCTGGCTACACCTTC,CASSEENRPSGYTF
TRBV5-6,TRBJ1-5,NA,NA,TGTGCCAGCAGCTTCAGTTGGCAGAGCAATCAGCCCCAGCATTTT,CASSFSWQSNQPQHF
TRBV6-1,TRBJ2-7,TRBD2,NA,TGTGCCAGCACCCCCTCACAGCGGGGCTTGTACGAGCAGTACTTC,CASTPSQRGLYEQYF
TRBV2,TRBJ1-2,TRBD1,NA,TGTGCCAGCAGTCCGGAGGCAGGGGGGTACTATGGCTACACCTTC,CASSPEAGGYYGYTF
TRBV20-1,TRBJ1-5,NA,NA,TGCAGTGCTAGAGATACCACAAAACAGAGCCTTTTGAATCAGCCCCAGCATTTT,CSARDTTKQSLLNQPQHF